This entry concerns a single T cell receptor beta chain. The clone's antigen remains unknown. The input lacks base qualities; no much larger clone sits a single base away. This sample is part of a study of cytomegalovirus exposure and HLA in healthy donors listed by TCRdb under 2017. Regarding the study in general: The 500 to 800 repertoires of the first cohort and the 120 or so validation repertoires were produced on the same platform, according to a later analysis. Besides the first cohort of 666 subjects, a separate validation cohort made up of roughly 130 different subjects was used. The study aimed to test whether signatures of past pathogen exposure could be identified by cataloging public T cell receptors. High-throughput TCR immunosequencing, statistical association of individual TCRs with disease status, and machine learning were combined to predict cytomegalovirus infection status. Here is what the overall study found, with its caveats: In vitro tests confirmed that a few of the cytomegalovirus-associated TCR beta chains recognize cytomegalovirus antigens. Most TCR sequences were observed very rarely across donors, whereas some public TCRs were present in many individuals. The authors suggested that the approach could potentially be extended to other disease states and immunological phenotypes. A later analysis had no HLA typing for the validation cohort, so co-occurrence there was scored across all 110 or so repertoires. The study listed approximately 150 TCR beta chains as associated with cytomegalovirus. Subsequent analysis determined that TCRs grouped into clusters in the first cohort also showed a tendency toward co-occurrence across the roughly 110 validation repertoires, and 94% of cluster scores exceeded 0. The classifier was reported to diagnose cytomegalovirus status with high specificity and sensitivity in both the original cohort and the validation cohort.

The donors belonged to the validation cohort of approximately 130 subjects, which was separate from the 666-subject first cohort. Libraries were constructed by the immunoSEQ multiplex PCR assay. The published analysis was carried out like this. A statistical classification framework was developed to diagnose cytomegalovirus status using the catalog of TCR beta chain sequences. TCRdb provides this immuneACCESS table in a form limited to in-frame rearrangements. Some clones are lacking; in checked studies, under half of them reflect an unresolved V gene, and why the rest are absent is not known. That table gives V, J and clone size, and the DNA gave D and trimming. In this sample the table shows over 100,000 clones, 85% to 90% of which occur a single time. Clones ranked in the top ten supply about 2% of the sample. CDR3 length: 14 amino acids, cysteine to phenylalanine. Only the CDR3 part of the read is kept: 42 bases, read in frame from the first base. CDR1 and CDR2 are drawn from the germline V gene: SGHTA, FQGNSA. The germline V and J ends show losses of 1 base and 9 bases respectively, and no gene match explains 4 bases of the junction.

The sequence is built from TRBV7-2 and TRBJ2-1; TRBD2 aligns with 9 central bases. The specimen sequenced was PBMCs. This TCR was recovered from a woman under 30 in good health and CMV-seronegative. The bases are TGTGCCAGCAGCTTAGTCCTAGCGGGATCTGAGCAGTTCTTC. This codes for CASSLVLAGSEQFF.